Following are 4 T cell receptor beta chains from one sample sequenced in a study of T cell repertoires in cytomegalovirus infection. Their target antigens are unknown. TCRdb re-analysed the reads in MiXCR, keeping a single row per CDR3 protein. The sample lists more than 30,000 distinct CDR3 sequences; about 52% were seen once. Specimen: CD8+ T cells from cultured PBMCs, collected from culture after CMV antigen stimulation. The receptor set was obtained from a human donor in good health (CMV status not recorded). Some clones in this sample may be carry-over from other donors' samples.

V is TRBV7-2 and J is TRBJ2-1; 13 bases line up with TRBD2. The germline CDR1 and CDR2 sequences are SGHTA and FQGNSA. The CDR3 covers 17 residues. V lost 4 bases to trimming and J lost 2 bases; unmatched junction nucleotides: 5. In DNA form, the CDR3 reads TGTGCCAGCAGCTCAGGACTAGCGGGAGATCCCTACAATGAGCAGTTCTTC. Its translation is CASSSGLAGDPYNEQFF.

The chain has TRBV7-3 and TRBJ2-1; unclear D gene. V lost 2 bases, J lost 10 bases, and 9 bases lay in between. In germline, CDR1 is SGHTA, CDR2 FQGTGA. This CDR3 is 12 amino acids long. The CDR3 DNA reads as TGTGCCAGCAGCTTAGTTTCGCAGGAGCAGTTCTTC. It yields the protein CASSLVSQEQFF.

This rearrangement joins TRBV7-9 to TRBJ2-2; tentative D call: TRBD2 (5 bases). The CDR3 sequence is 12 residues long. Germline-derived CDR1 and CDR2 are SEHNR and FQNEAQ (reference sequence). Deletions cut 5 bases from V and 7 bases from J, with 8 bases between. The CDR3 coding sequence is TGTGCCAGCAGCCTCGCGGGCGGGGAGCTGTTTTTT. The encoded protein is CASSLAGGELFF.

This clonotype has just a few counts. This chain links TRBV7-2 with TRBJ2-5, with D unresolved. The CDR3 extends over 13 amino acids. Per germline, CDR1 SGHTA and CDR2 FQGNSA. Trimming took off 1 base at V and 1 base at J, with 4 bases between the two ends. The CDR3 sequence: CASSLGGQETQYF. CDR3 coding DNA: TGTGCCAGCAGCTTAGGAGGCCAAGAGACCCAGTACTTC.